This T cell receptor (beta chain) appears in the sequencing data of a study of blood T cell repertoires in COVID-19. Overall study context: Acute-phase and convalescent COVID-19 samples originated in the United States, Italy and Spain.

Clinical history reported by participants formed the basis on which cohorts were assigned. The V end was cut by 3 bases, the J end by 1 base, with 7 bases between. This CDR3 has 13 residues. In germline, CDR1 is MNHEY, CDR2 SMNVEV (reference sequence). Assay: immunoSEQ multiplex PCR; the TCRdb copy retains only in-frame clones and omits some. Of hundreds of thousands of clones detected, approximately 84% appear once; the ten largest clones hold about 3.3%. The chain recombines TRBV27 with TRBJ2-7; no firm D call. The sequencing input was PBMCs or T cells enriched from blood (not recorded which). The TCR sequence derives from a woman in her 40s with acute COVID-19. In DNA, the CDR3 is TGTGCCAGCAGTTTGAGGAGATCCTACGAGCAGTACTTC. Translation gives CASSLRRSYEQYF.